What follows are 14 T cell receptor beta chains derived from one specimen sequenced in a study of OX40 agonist ivuxolimab in advanced cancers. Some clones are missing from TCRdb's copy, which holds only in-frame ones; the method was immunoSEQ multiplex PCR. The sample lists more than 45,000 clones, 84% seen once, with approximately 4.4% in the top ten. Sequenced here: CD4+ or CD8+ T cells sorted from blood, sampled in a trial of the OX40 agonist ivuxolimab. The receptors were gathered from an adult with an advanced solid tumor such as melanoma, head and neck, liver or kidney cancer.

The rearrangement joins TRBV5-4 to TRBJ2-3; D is ambiguous. V was clipped by 0 bases and J by 5 bases, with 10 bases between them. This CDR3 is built from 14 residues. The germline V gene has CDR1 SGHNT and CDR2 YYREEE (reference sequence). The CDR3 reads CASSLGGSQDTQYF. In DNA, the CDR3 is TGTGCCAGCAGCTTGGGGGGATCTCAAGATACGCAGTATTTT. Combining the CDR3 with reference TRBV5-4 and TRBJ2-3 gives the whole variable domain ETGVTQSPTHLIKTRGQQVTLRCSSQSGHNTVSWYQQALGQGPQFIFQYYREEENGRGNFPPRFSGLQFPNYSSELNVNALELDDSALYLCASSLGGSQDTQYFGPGTRLTVL.

CDR3 bases: TGCAGCGTTGAAGATGGTCATCGCTACGAGCAGTACTTC. Translating it yields CSVEDGHRYEQYF. V gene TRBV29-1 combines with J gene TRBJ2-7; D remains ambiguous. V was trimmed by 0 bases and J by 3 bases, leaving 9 bases between them. Germline loops: CDR1 SQVTM, CDR2 ANQGSEA. The CDR3 sequence is 13 residues long.

This clone came up once. This rearrangement joins TRBV30 to TRBJ2-3; 9 nucleotides match TRBD2. CDR1 is GTSNPN and CDR2 is SVGIG in the germline V gene (reference sequence). V lost 3 bases, J lost 4 bases, and 14 bases stayed unmatched. The CDR3 has 17 amino acids. The chain's CDR3 is CAWSRMGGREGPDTQYF. The CDR3 coding sequence is TGTGCCTGGAGCCGGATGGGTGGGCGGGAGGGCCCAGATACGCAGTATTTT.

The rearrangement uses TRBV5-6 and TRBJ2-2, with D possibly TRBD2 on 5 matching bases. The CDR3 loop spans 16 amino acids. Between the trimmed V and J ends, which lost 0 bases and 7 bases, there was a span of 16 bases. In germline, CDR1 is SGHDT, CDR2 YYEEEE. CDR3 amino acids: CASSLEFRGVGGELFF. As DNA, the CDR3 is TGTGCCAGCAGCTTGGAATTCCGGGGAGTAGGCGGGGAGCTGTTTTTT.

Turning to this clone: The junction departs from the called germline gene at one end, perhaps through a read error. The chain is built from TRBV7-7 and TRBJ2-1, with TRBD1 matching 12 bases. The CDR3 covers 14 residues. CDR1 SSHAT and CDR2 FNYEAQ come from the germline V gene (reference sequence). The CDR3 loop reads CASSPGTGGFEQFF. CDR3 DNA: TGTGCTAGCAGCCCAGGGACAGGGGGCTTTGAGCAGTTCTTC.

J is TRBJ1-5 and V is TRBV12-5; D call uncertain. The CDR3 covers 15 residues. Trimming shortened V by 2 bases and J by 2 bases, and 10 bases separated the two germline ends. Germline values: CDR1 LGHNT, CDR2 FRNRAP. The CDR3 spells CASGLSRSGNQPQHF. As DNA, the CDR3 is TGTGCTAGTGGTTTGTCCCGAAGTGGCAATCAGCCCCAGCATTTT. Combining the CDR3 with reference TRBV12-5 and TRBJ1-5 gives the whole variable domain DARVTQTPRHKVTEMGQEVTMRCQPILGHNTVFWYRQTMMQGLELLAYFRNRAPLDDSGMPKDRFSAEMPDATLATLKIQPSEPRDSAVYFCASGLSRSGNQPQHFGDGTRLSIL.

V and J are TRBV19 and TRBJ2-6, with D possibly matching TRBD2 (5 bases). This CDR3 region has 15 residues. Germline V gives CDR1 LNHDA, CDR2 SQIVND (reference sequence). The V gene lost 3 bases and the J gene lost 1 base, with 7 bases spanning the gap. Here the CDR3 reads CASSIEGSGANVLTF. CDR3 DNA sequence: TGTGCCAGTAGTATTGAGGGTTCTGGGGCCAACGTCCTGACTTTC.

This clone was seen a handful of times. The chain is built from TRBV10-1 and TRBJ1-2; 8 bases are a match to TRBD1. Germline CDR1 WNHNN, CDR2 SYGVQD (reference sequence). The CDR3 is 14 amino acids. V was pared by 5 bases and J by 4 bases, with 6 bases of the junction left unmatched. CDR3 protein: CASSKETGVYGYTF. DNA of the CDR3: TGCGCCAGCAGTAAGGAGACAGGGGTCTATGGCTACACCTTC.

The V gene is TRBV6-1, the J gene TRBJ1-5, with a tentative D call TRBD1 (5 bases). V gave up 5 bases and J gave up 0 bases, with 11 bases separating them. CDR3 size: 15 residues. Germline V gene data show CDR1 as MNHNS and CDR2 as SASEGT. This CDR3 is CASSLPTDSNQPQHF. The DNA of the CDR3 is TGTGCCAGCAGTCTACCGACAGATAGCAATCAGCCCCAGCATTTT.

In this sample, this clone turned up once. V gene TRBV6-6 combines with J gene TRBJ2-4, with D possibly being TRBD1 (6 bases). Germline V CDR1 and CDR2: MNHNY, SVGAGI (reference sequence). V was pared by 6 bases and J by 2 bases, with 11 bases between. The CDR3 contains 14 residues. The CDR3 DNA is TGTGCCAGCAGCTCCAGGGGAACCAAAAACATTCAGTACTTC. It codes for CASSSRGTKNIQYF.

The rearrangement joins TRBV6-4 to TRBJ1-2; D gene unclear. This CDR3 is built from 11 residues. Trimming took off 2 bases at V and 8 bases at J, with 6 bases between the two ends. Per the germline V gene, CDR1 is MRHNA and CDR2 is SNTAGT. DNA of the CDR3: TGTGCCAGCAGTGACGGTAGGGGCTACACCTTC. The encoded protein is CASSDGRGYTF.

The chain is built from TRBV2 and TRBJ2-1; D not resolved. Germline lookup yields CDR1 SNHLY and CDR2 FYNNEI. This CDR3 has 14 amino acids. V lost 6 bases to trimming and J lost 6 bases, with 15 bases between them. CDR3: CASRLDIGFNEQFF. In nucleotides, the CDR3 is TGTGCCAGCAGGTTAGACATCGGGTTCAATGAGCAGTTCTTC.

This clone turned up a few times. The chain joins TRBV2 to TRBJ2-3; 12 nucleotides match TRBD2. This CDR3 is 16 amino acids long. Germline CDR1 is SNHLY and CDR2 is FYNNEI. With V trimmed by 4 bases and J by 4 bases, 6 bases remained unmatched. The CDR3 protein is CASSARLAGDPDTQYF. The CDR3 DNA reads TGTGCCAGCAGTGCACGACTAGCGGGAGATCCAGATACGCAGTATTTT.

V usage is TRBV15 and J usage is TRBJ2-7; 10 positions match TRBD2. Germline CDR1 LNHNV, CDR2 YYDKDF (reference sequence). CDR3 size: 16 residues. The trim removed 0 bases at V and 0 bases at J, leaving 2 bases unmatched. The CDR3 loop reads CATSRDLAGVSYEQYF. Written as DNA, the CDR3 is TGTGCCACCAGCAGAGATCTAGCGGGGGTCTCCTACGAGCAGTACTTC.